This TCR beta chain was documented in a study of blood T cells in healthy people across ages (dated by TCRdb to between 2014 and 2017). Regarding the complete study: Template switching captured roughly one uniquely barcoded TCR beta cDNA molecule per two T cells in model experiments. Using the same blood draw, the study looked at two additional independent replicas of 1 million unique cDNA reads for two donors, one aged 18 to 30 and the other aged 80 or older. To track age-related changes in TCR beta repertoire diversity, the study relied on deep sequencing normalized with unique cDNA molecular identifiers. To avoid experimental bias, donors of different ages were spread randomly across the sequencing lanes. The donors were divided into four age groups: young (average 16 years), middle-aged (approximately 39), aged (roughly 60) and long-lived (roughly 82). What the authors observed across the whole study: As age increased, observed TCR beta diversity per million T cells dropped in a roughly linear way, and a significant reduction was already evident by age 40. Conclusive comparison of naive and antigen-experienced compartments was prevented by the profiling of bulk unsorted PBMCs. Compared with the aged group, the long-lived group had more naive CD4+ T cells, fewer expanded clones and increased TCR diversity, a pattern suggesting age selection. There was a strong correlation between observed TCR beta diversity and the percentage of naive T cells measured by flow cytometry. Estimates of total diversity based on one million sequenced T cells were regarded as lower bounds and as underestimates. The CMV infection status of donors was not known, potentially confounding age-related changes in expanded clonotypes.

Notes on this clonotype: Its antigen remains unidentified. No per-base quality is available; no much larger clone lies one base away.

The donors were some 39 Caucasian individuals from Russia, aged roughly 6 to 100 years, who were systemically healthy. Ten milliliters of peripheral blood were drawn from each donor into EDTA-treated Vacutainer tubes. Ficoll-Paque density-gradient centrifugation was used to isolate PBMCs, with at least 6 million per sample. Trizol reagent was used to extract total RNA from PBMCs, with at least 5 micrograms per sample. Naive CD45RAhigh/CD27high T cell percentages were measured by flow cytometry on a PBMC aliquot from every donor. Libraries were constructed by 5' RACE. Sequenced on an Illumina HiSeq 2500. A second PCR of about 6 to 11 cycles was run with a J-beta primer mix and a sample-barcoded 5' primer. A template-switch 5' adaptor carrying 12 random nucleotides introduced a unique molecular identifier onto each TCR beta cDNA molecule. Each sample yielded at least 2.5 million CDR3-containing paired-end reads. First-strand cDNA was synthesized from all RNA with the Mint cDNA synthesis kit, primed by a TRBC-specific oligonucleotide. All cDNA was treated with uracil-DNA glycosylase and then went through a first 18-cycle PCR with the universal primers M1SS and BC2_uni_R. The authors' analysis ran thus. For normalization, 1 million high-quality reads were randomly selected from each sample, with every read carrying a distinct molecular identifier. Instead of being binned into consensus sequences, reads that shared molecular identifiers were thrown out. MiTCR, with a Q25 quality threshold and the strictest error-elimination algorithm, was used for CDR3 identification, clonotype clustering and error correction. A nonparametric unseen species model using Euler transformation provided a lower-bound estimate of total TCR beta diversity. TCRdb trimmed public reads at Q25 via fastp, called clones via MiXCR and kept in-frame beta chains. Every entry covers one CDR3 protein and lists the most common genes and DNA from its rows. TCRdb, rather than the study authors, made the V and J calls. In this sample the table shows around 1.7 million distinct CDR3 sequences, 28% of which occur a single time. About 8% of the sample is taken by the ten largest.

Measured from the cysteine to the phenylalanine, the CDR3 is 15 residues long. Only the CDR3 DNA is retained, 45 bases long and in frame from the first base. Based on the germline V gene (reference sequence), the CDR1 and CDR2 sequences are LNHNV and YYDKDF. V is pared back by 0 bases and J by 2 bases, with 10 bases lying between the germline termini. The source of this sequence is a young woman in good health. This chain is built from TRBV15 and TRBJ1-1; TRBD1 is a possible D gene, resting on 5 matching bases. Sample: blood. The bases are TGTGCCACCAGCAGAGAAAATGGGGGTAACACTGAAGCTTTCTTT. It translates to CATSRENGGNTEAFF.